This T cell receptor (beta chain) originates from a study of blood T cell repertoires in COVID-19. CDR3 length: 16 residues. Germline V CDR1 and CDR2: MNHEY, SVGEGT. Losses at the gene ends were 0 bases for V and 3 bases for J; bases not matched to a gene: 3. Assay used: immunoSEQ multiplex PCR; TCRdb lists only in-frame clones, some missing. The sample lists some 300,000 clones; about 91% were seen once. The chain combines TRBV6-2 or TRBV6-3 with TRBJ2-7; 12 bases match TRBD2. The sequenced material came from peripheral blood. This receptor was obtained from a woman younger than 45 who had recovered from COVID-19. The DNA for the CDR3 is TGTGCCAGCAGTTACTCAACTAGCGGGGGGTTCTACGAGCAGTACTTC. It codes for CASSYSTSGGFYEQYF.